Listed below are T cell receptor beta chains from one sample, sequenced in a study of Ad26.COV2.S vaccination and SARS-CoV-2 variants. The protocol was immunoSEQ multiplex PCR, while the TCRdb copy is restricted to in-frame clones and leaves out a portion. The sample lists 350,000 to 450,000 clones, 87% occurring once. The material was peripheral blood, obtained in a trial of Ad26.COV2.S vaccine versus placebo. These receptors all come from a person aged 18 to 65 who received the Ad26.COV2.S COVID-19 vaccine or a placebo. CDR3s include the opening cysteine and the closing phenylalanine or tryptophan. D genes are given only for firm matches. The size entry is marked missing in some rows and otherwise reads once, few, many or a size class.

CDR3	DNA	D	J	V	size
CASSLWPSGTDTQYF	TGTGCCAGCAGTTTGTGGCCATCTGGCACAGATACGCAGTATTTT	-	TRBJ2-3	TRBV27	-
CATRGNGNTQYF	TGTGCCACCAGGGGGAACGGCAATACGCAGTATTTT	-	TRBJ2-3	TRBV24-1	-
CASSQTSGGYTDTQYF	TGTGCCAGCAGCCAAACTAGCGGGGGGTACACAGATACGCAGTATTTT	TRBD2	TRBJ2-3	TRBV6-6	once
CAWGFLGANEKLFF	TGTGCCTGGGGGTTCTTAGGGGCTAATGAAAAACTGTTTTTT	-	TRBJ1-4	TRBV30	-
CATSRPTPGHFFYGYTF	TGTGCCACCAGCAGACCGACACCGGGACACTTTTTCTATGGCTACACCTTC	-	TRBJ1-2	TRBV15	-
CASSVSGGLSRPLHF	TGTGCCAGCAGCGTATCGGGGGGGCTATCCAGGCCCCTCCACTTT	-	TRBJ1-6	TRBV9	-
CASSLRIGAHQETQYF	TGTGCCAGCAGCTTAAGGATAGGGGCACACCAAGAGACCCAGTACTTC	-	TRBJ2-5	TRBV7-2	-
CASSLDHSSGELFF	TGTGCCAGCAGCTTAGATCACAGTTCCGGGGAGCTGTTTTTT	-	TRBJ2-2	TRBV11-2	-
CASSLAGVNQPQHF	TGTGCCAGCAGCTTAGCGGGCGTAAATCAGCCCCAGCATTTT	-	TRBJ1-5	TRBV7-9	-
CASSIRGGNNSPLHF	TGTGCCAGCAGCATACGAGGGGGGAATAATTCACCCCTCCACTTT	-	TRBJ1-6	TRBV7-9	-
CSALQNEKLFF	TGCAGTGCTCTACAAAATGAAAAACTGTTTTTT	-	TRBJ1-4	TRBV20-1	-
CAWRGGRNQPQHF	TGTGCCTGGAGAGGGGGACGGAATCAGCCCCAGCATTTT	-	TRBJ1-5	TRBV30	-
CAWSWSTNEKLFF	TGTGCCTGGAGTTGGTCAACTAATGAAAAACTGTTTTTT	-	TRBJ1-4	TRBV30	-
CASSAGQGDTEAFF	TGTGCCAGCAGCGCCGGACAGGGGGACACTGAAGCTTTCTTT	TRBD1	TRBJ1-1	TRBV7-9	-
CASSTRQVSNQPQHF	TGTGCCAGCAGCACACGACAGGTTAGCAATCAGCCCCAGCATTTT	-	TRBJ1-5	TRBV7-2	-
CASNIGQGAFSPLHF	TGTGCCAGCAATATAGGACAGGGGGCTTTTTCACCCCTCCACTTT	TRBD1	TRBJ1-6	TRBV6-5	-
CASSLSGAVNTEAFF	TGTGCCAGCAGCTTATCGGGGGCCGTGAACACTGAAGCTTTCTTT	-	TRBJ1-1	TRBV7-6	-
CATSGTAGNTIYF	TGTGCCACCTCCGGGACAGCTGGAAACACCATATATTTT	TRBD1	TRBJ1-3	TRBV19	-
CASSYSRDETQYF	TGTGCCAGCAGTTACTCGCGGGACGAAACCCAGTACTTC	-	TRBJ2-5	TRBV6-5	-
CASSLGEGGMEKLFF	TGCGCCAGCAGCTTGGGGGAGGGAGGCATGGAAAAACTGTTTTTT	-	TRBJ1-4	TRBV5-1	-
CASSQDRTGGGYGYTF	TGCGCCAGCAGCCAAGATCGAACAGGAGGAGGATATGGCTACACCTTC	-	TRBJ1-2	TRBV4-3	-
CAWSGGPRAAYEQYF	TGTGCCTGGAGTGGAGGCCCGAGAGCAGCCTACGAGCAGTACTTC	-	TRBJ2-7	TRBV30	-
CASPAPGQGAEAFF	TGTGCCAGCCCCGCCCCGGGACAGGGAGCTGAAGCTTTCTTT	TRBD1	TRBJ1-1	TRBV5-4	-
CASSLPNQPQHF	TGTGCCAGCAGCTTGCCAAATCAGCCCCAGCATTTT	-	TRBJ1-5	TRBV5-4	-